This T cell receptor (beta chain) was captured by sequencing in a study of cytomegalovirus exposure and HLA in healthy donors. The PCR ran on 60 Vbeta and 13 Jbeta primers. Profiling relied on immunoSEQ multiplex PCR, and the TCRdb table lists in-frame clones only, not all of them. The repertoire has 150,000 to 200,000 clones, approximately 85% of them found once; the top ten carry around a tenth. Study-wide findings and caveats: Overall, around 150 TCR beta chains were annotated as cytomegalovirus-associated. Most TCR sequences proved rare, with some public TCRs found in many donors. One variant, a missense change in DCLRE1C, was linked in a later analysis to TCR beta V- and J-gene trimming. Earlier results showed most TCR beta V segments being productive about 87% or about 30% of the time.

This clone was picked up a small number of times. Its antigen is unknown. V shed 0 bases and J 9 bases; nucleotides not matched to a gene: 14. Germline lookup yields CDR1 MNHNS and CDR2 SASEGT. This CDR3 is built from 17 residues. The sequenced sample was PBMCs. This receptor was obtained from a man younger than 30 in good health and CMV-seropositive. The chain couples TRBV6-1 to TRBJ2-7; the match to TRBD1 covers 10 bases. The CDR3 DNA reads as TGTGCCAGCAGTGAAGCGTCCCCGGGACAGGGGTTATCAGGGCAGTACTTC. Residues: CASSEASPGQGLSGQYF.